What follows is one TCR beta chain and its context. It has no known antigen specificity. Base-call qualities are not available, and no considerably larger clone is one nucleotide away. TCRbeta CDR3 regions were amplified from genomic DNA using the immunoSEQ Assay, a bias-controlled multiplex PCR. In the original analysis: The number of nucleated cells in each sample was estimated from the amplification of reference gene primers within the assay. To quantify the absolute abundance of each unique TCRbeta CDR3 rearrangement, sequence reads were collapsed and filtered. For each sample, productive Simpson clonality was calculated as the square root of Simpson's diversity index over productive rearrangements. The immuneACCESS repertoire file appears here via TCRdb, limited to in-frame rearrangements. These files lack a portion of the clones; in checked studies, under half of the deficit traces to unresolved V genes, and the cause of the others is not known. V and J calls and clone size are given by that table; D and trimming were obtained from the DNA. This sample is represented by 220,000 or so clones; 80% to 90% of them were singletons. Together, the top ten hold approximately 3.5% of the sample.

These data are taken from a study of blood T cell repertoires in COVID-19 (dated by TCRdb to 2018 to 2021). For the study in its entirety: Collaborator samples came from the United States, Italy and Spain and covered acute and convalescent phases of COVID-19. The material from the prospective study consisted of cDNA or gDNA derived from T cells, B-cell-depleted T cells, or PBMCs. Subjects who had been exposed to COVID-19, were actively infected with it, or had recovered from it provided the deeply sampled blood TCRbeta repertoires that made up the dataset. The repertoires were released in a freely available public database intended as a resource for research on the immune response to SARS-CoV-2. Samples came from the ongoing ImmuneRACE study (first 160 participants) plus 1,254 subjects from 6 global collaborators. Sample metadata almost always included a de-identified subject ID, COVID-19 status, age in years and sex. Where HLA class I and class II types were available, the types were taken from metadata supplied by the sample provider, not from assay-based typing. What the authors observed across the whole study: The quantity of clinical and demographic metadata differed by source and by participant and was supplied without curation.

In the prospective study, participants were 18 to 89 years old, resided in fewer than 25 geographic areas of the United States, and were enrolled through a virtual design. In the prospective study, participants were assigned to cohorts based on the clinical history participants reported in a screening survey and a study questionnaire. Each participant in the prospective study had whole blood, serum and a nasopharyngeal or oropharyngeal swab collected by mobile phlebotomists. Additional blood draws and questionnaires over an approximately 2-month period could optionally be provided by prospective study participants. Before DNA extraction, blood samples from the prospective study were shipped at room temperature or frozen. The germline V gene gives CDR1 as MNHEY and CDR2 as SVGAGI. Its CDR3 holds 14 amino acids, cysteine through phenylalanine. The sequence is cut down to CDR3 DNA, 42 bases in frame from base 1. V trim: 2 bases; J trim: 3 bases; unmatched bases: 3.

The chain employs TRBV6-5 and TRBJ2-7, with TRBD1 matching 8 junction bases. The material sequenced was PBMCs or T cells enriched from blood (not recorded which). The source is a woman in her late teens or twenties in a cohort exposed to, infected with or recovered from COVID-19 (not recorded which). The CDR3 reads CASSYGQGHYEQYF. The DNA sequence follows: TGTGCCAGCAGTTACGGACAGGGCCACTACGAGCAGTACTTC.